Listed here are 22 T cell receptor beta chains from one sample, sequenced in a study of blood T cell repertoires in COVID-19. Profiling relied on immunoSEQ multiplex PCR, and the TCRdb table lists in-frame clones only, not all of them. The sample shows under 30,000 clones, over 75% of them seen only once. The sample taken for sequencing was peripheral blood. Receptors were obtained from a man aged 50 to 59 with active COVID-19.

In this sample, this clone turned up a few times. The limits of the CDR3 on the DNA are not certain, so only TCRdb's listed CDR3 is given. The V and J genes are TRBV6-6 and TRBJ1-2. From its first to its last residue, the CDR3 has 14 amino acids. Looked up from germline, CDR1 is MNHNY and CDR2 is SVGAGI (reference sequence). CDR3 residues: CASSSSREGYGYTF.

V usage is TRBV28 and J usage is TRBJ2-4; TRBD2 matches 7 bases. V shed 8 bases, J shed 7 bases, and the junction held 8 bases outside the gene matches. Germline-derived CDR1 and CDR2 are MDHEN and SYDVKM. CDR3 size: 13 residues. CDR3 in DNA: TGTGCCAGCGGGAGGGTAATGGGGAACATTCAGTACTTC. Protein product: CASGRVMGNIQYF.

This chain joins TRBV5-1 and TRBJ1-1; TRBD1 matches at 7 bases. V shed 0 bases and J 2 bases; nucleotides not matched to a gene: 7. Per the germline V gene, CDR1 is SGHRS and CDR2 is YFSETQ. The CDR3 covers 16 residues. The CDR3 here is CASSLGSNRGNTEAFF. The CDR3 DNA is TGCGCCAGCAGCTTGGGCTCTAACAGGGGAAACACTGAAGCTTTCTTT.

In regard to this clone: Mismatch with germline at one junction end may stem from a read error. The gene calls are TRBV4-3 and TRBJ2-1; weak D call: TRBD2 (6 bases). Germline loops: CDR1 LGHNA, CDR2 YSLEER. The CDR3 loop spans 13 amino acids. The CDR3 DNA reads as TGCGCCAGCAGCCAAGATCGGGGAGGACGGCGGGTCTTC. It yields the protein CASSQDRGGRRVF.

V is TRBV10-1 and J is TRBJ2-1; 9 bases map to TRBD1. CDR3 length equals 16 residues. Unmatched junction bases numbered 15, after V lost 8 bases and J lost 7 bases. The germline gives CDR1 WNHNN, CDR2 SYGVQD (reference sequence). For the CDR3, the DNA is TGCGCCAGCGGTACGACGGCCGGGACAGGGAAAAATGAGCAGTTCTTC. Translating it yields CASGTTAGTGKNEQFF.

The rearrangement joins TRBV15 to TRBJ2-3, with TRBD2 as a possible D gene (5 bases). Between the trimmed V and J ends, which lost 0 bases and 1 base, there was a span of 8 bases. Germline V lookup: CDR1 LNHNV, CDR2 YYDKDF (reference sequence). CDR3 length: 15 residues. The CDR3 DNA reads TGTGCCACCAGCAGAGATCGAGGGCGCACAGATACGCAGTATTTT. This gives the protein CATSRDRGRTDTQYF.

V gene TRBV4-3 combines with J gene TRBJ2-3, with 8 nucleotides matching TRBD1. This CDR3 has 15 amino acids. Trimming removed 0 bases from V and 11 bases from J; junction bases left unmatched: 10. Looked up from germline, CDR1 is LGHNA and CDR2 is YSLEER. CDR3 in amino acids: CASSQERTGPFGQYF. The CDR3 DNA follows: TGCGCCAGCAGCCAAGAAAGGACAGGGCCTTTTGGGCAGTATTTT.

This clone was recorded a few times. The rearrangement uses TRBV6-5 and TRBJ2-5; TRBD2 is a possible D gene (6 bases). From germline, CDR1 is MNHEY and CDR2 SVGAGI. CDR3 size: 15 residues. The ends were cut back, 6 bases at V and 5 bases at J, with 19 bases in the middle. The CDR3 spells CASREGWNGRETQYF. In DNA, the CDR3 is TGTGCCAGCAGGGAGGGATGGAATGGTCGGGAGACCCAGTACTTC.

The chain carries TRBV6-5 and TRBJ2-7, with D perhaps TRBD1 (7 bases). Germline V gives CDR1 MNHEY, CDR2 SVGAGI. The CDR3 totals 14 residues. V was pared by 5 bases and J by 4 bases, with 15 bases between. This CDR3 is CASSRGGTVYEQYV. For the CDR3, the DNA is TGTGCCAGCAGTCGAGGGGGGACAGTATACGAGCAGTACGTC.

This rearrangement joins TRBV28 to TRBJ2-7, with D maybe TRBD2 (6 bases). V was shortened by 3 bases and J by 1 base, with 16 bases between the two germline ends. This CDR3 is built from 16 residues. The germline gives CDR1 MDHEN, CDR2 SYDVKM. The CDR3 protein is CASSFHSGEVSYEQYF. CDR3 coding DNA: TGTGCCAGCAGTTTCCACTCGGGGGAGGTTTCCTACGAGCAGTACTTC.

CDR3 in DNA: TGCGCCAGCAGTCAATCCGCCGAGGAGGAGACCCAGTACTTC. Amino acid sequence: CASSQSAEEETQYF. This chain links TRBV23-1 with TRBJ2-5; D ambiguous. TRBV23-1 qualifies as an ORF whose function is uncertain. This CDR3 comprises 14 residues. Trimming shortened V by 0 bases and J by 5 bases, and 10 bases separated the two germline ends.

V usage is TRBV5-1 and J usage is TRBJ1-2; D perhaps matches TRBD1 (5 bases). In germline, CDR1 is SGHRS, CDR2 YFSETQ. V lost 0 bases to trimming and J lost 4 bases, with 10 bases between them. This CDR3 spans 14 amino acids. CDR3 DNA: TGCGCCAGCAGCTTGGAGACAGTTCTCTATGGCTACACCTTC. Protein sequence: CASSLETVLYGYTF.

This clone has just a few counts. This rearrangement joins TRBV6-4 to TRBJ2-7; TRBD2 might be the D (5 bases). The CDR3 loop spans 13 amino acids. Between the trimmed V and J ends, which lost 3 bases and 5 bases, there was a span of 11 bases. The germline CDR1 and CDR2 sequences are MRHNA and SNTAGT. The DNA of the CDR3 is TGTGCCAGCAGTGAGCTGGGAGTCCACGAGCAGTACGTC. Translated, it gives CASSELGVHEQYV.

The chain employs TRBV6-5 and TRBJ1-1, with D uncertain. CDR1 and CDR2 from the germline V gene are MNHEY and SVGAGI. V dropped 7 bases and J dropped 3 bases, with 9 bases sitting between them. This CDR3 contains 12 residues. The CDR3 region has the DNA TGTGCCAGCACCCGCGGGGACACTGAAGCTTTCTTT. This sequence encodes CASTRGDTEAFF.

This clone was seen a single time. This chain's CDR3 is CASSYSGRLNNSPLHF. In nucleotides, the CDR3 is TGTGCCAGCAGTTACTCGGGTAGACTAAATAATTCACCCCTCCACTTT. V is TRBV6-5 and J is TRBJ1-6; D is unclear. The germline V and J ends were trimmed by 0 bases and 5 bases, with 11 bases remaining between them. The V gene's germline CDR1 is MNHEY and CDR2 SVGAGI. The CDR3 loop spans 16 amino acids.

This chain uses TRBV18 with TRBJ1-5; 9 bases match TRBD1. CDR1 KGHSH and CDR2 LQKENI come from the germline V gene. Trimming removed 3 bases from V and 3 bases from J; junction bases left unmatched: 6. CDR3 length equals 16 residues. In DNA form, the CDR3 reads TGTGCCAGCTCACCCGGACAGGGGAGGAACAATCAGCCCCAGCATTTT. Residues: CASSPGQGRNNQPQHF.

The chain joins TRBV11-2 to TRBJ2-7; the D gene is possibly TRBD2 (5 bases). Per germline, CDR1 SGHAT and CDR2 FQNNGV. Trimming shortened V by 1 base and J by 2 bases, and 12 bases separated the two germline ends. The CDR3 is 15 amino acids. CDR3 DNA: TGTGCCAGCAGCTTAGGGTCGGGGAGAACCTACGAGCAGTACTTC. Translation: CASSLGSGRTYEQYF.

The chain has TRBV11-2 and TRBJ2-7, with 8 bases aligning to TRBD1. J lost 4 bases, V lost 1 base, and 9 bases had no gene match. The CDR3 runs 16 residues. CDR1 is SGHAT and CDR2 is FQNNGV in the germline V gene. CDR3 in DNA: TGTGCCAGCAGCTTAGGTAGGGGGACAGGATCATACGAGCAGTACTTC. It codes for CASSLGRGTGSYEQYF.

V gene TRBV29-1 combines with J gene TRBJ1-1; perhaps TRBD1 as D (5 bases). Germline V gives CDR1 SQVTM, CDR2 ANQGSEA. The CDR3 extends over 12 amino acids. V was trimmed by 7 bases and J by 5 bases, leaving 14 bases between them. CDR3 loop: CSAHLGQTEAFF. CDR3 nucleotides: TGCAGCGCCCATTTGGGGCAGACTGAAGCTTTCTTT.

The gene calls are TRBV27 and TRBJ2-1; 8 positions match TRBD2. The CDR3 covers 16 residues. The J segment lost 3 bases and the V segment lost 10 bases, leaving 14 bases of the junction unmatched. The germline V gene encodes CDR1 MNHEY and CDR2 SMNVEV (reference sequence). CDR3 bases: TGTGCCACCCACTTGGGTAGCGGGGAATACTACAATGAGCAGTTCTTC. Protein sequence: CATHLGSGEYYNEQFF.

The chain uses TRBV6-5 and TRBJ1-5; 10 bases match TRBD1. This CDR3 has 16 amino acids. The germline V gene has CDR1 MNHEY and CDR2 SVGAGI. V was pared by 0 bases and J by 6 bases, with 5 bases of the junction left unmatched. The CDR3 protein is CASSYSRQGARQPQHF. Written as DNA, the CDR3 is TGTGCCAGCAGTTACTCGAGACAGGGGGCACGTCAGCCCCAGCATTTT.

The rearrangement uses TRBV5-6 and TRBJ1-3; no firm D call. From germline, CDR1 is SGHDT and CDR2 YYEEEE. The CDR3 is 15 residues long. Trimming removed 2 bases at V and 0 bases at J, with 9 bases between. CDR3 in DNA: TGTGCCAGCAGCTTCGGGAAACTCTCTGGAAACACCATATATTTT. Amino acid sequence: CASSFGKLSGNTIYF. The variable domain in full, with the rest retrieved from reference TRBV5-6 and TRBJ1-3, is DAGVTQSPTHLIKTRGQQVTLRCSPKSGHDTVSWYQQALGQGPQFIFQYYEEEERQRGNFPDRFSGHQFPNYSSELNVNALLLGDSALYLCASSFGKLSGNTIYFGEGSWLTVV.